The 2 T cell receptor beta chains presented below share a single source sample, sequenced in a study of OX40 agonist ivuxolimab in advanced cancers. Library generation was performed with the immunoSEQ multiplex PCR assay. TCRdb holds this immuneACCESS table with in-frame rearrangements only. Some clones are missing; in checked studies, unresolved V genes explain under half, and the rest has no known cause. Present in this sample are around 62,000 clones, more than 75% of which were seen just once. The ten top clones hold 0.6% to 0.8% of the sample. The sample was CD4+ or CD8+ T cells sorted from blood, taken in a trial of the OX40 agonist ivuxolimab. The source of these receptors is an adult with an advanced solid tumor such as melanoma, head and neck, liver or kidney cancer.

The V call is TRBV21-1, the J call TRBJ2-1. TRBV21-1 corresponds to a pseudogene. The CDR3 extends over 16 amino acids. In DNA, the CDR3 is TGTGCCAGCAGCATAAACCCGGGGGCGCAATACAATGAGCAGTTCTTC. This gives the protein CASSINPGAQYNEQFF.

This rearrangement joins TRBV6-6 to TRBJ1-2; a weak D match, TRBD1 (5 bases). Germline V gene data show CDR1 as MNHNY and CDR2 as SVGAGI (reference sequence). The germline V and J ends were trimmed by 8 bases and 4 bases, with 14 bases remaining between them. The CDR3 runs to 13 residues. In nucleotides, the CDR3 is TGTGCCAGCGCCTCTGGGGCGAGCTATGGCTACACCTTC. Translating it yields CASASGASYGYTF.